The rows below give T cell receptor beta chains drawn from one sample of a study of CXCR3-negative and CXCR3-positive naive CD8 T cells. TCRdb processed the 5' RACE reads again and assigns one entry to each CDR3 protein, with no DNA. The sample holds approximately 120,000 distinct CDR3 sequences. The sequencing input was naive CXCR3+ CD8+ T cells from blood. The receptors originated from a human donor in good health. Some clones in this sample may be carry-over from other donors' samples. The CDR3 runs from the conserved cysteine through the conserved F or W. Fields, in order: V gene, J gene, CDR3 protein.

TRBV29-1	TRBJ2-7	CSVVAPTGTANEQYF
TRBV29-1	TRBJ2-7	CSVDRGFGYEQYF
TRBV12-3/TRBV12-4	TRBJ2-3	CASSPPEDTQYF
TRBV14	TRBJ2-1	CASSQDLILVGPTSYNEQFF
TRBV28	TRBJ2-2	CASSSSLSWNTGELFF
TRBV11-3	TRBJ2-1	CASSQAGSYNEQFF
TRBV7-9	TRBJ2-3	CASSLEGGTRDTQYF
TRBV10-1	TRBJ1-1	CASSTGTPNTEAFF
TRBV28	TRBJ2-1	CASSPTGSSEQFF
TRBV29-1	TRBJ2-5	CSVAGLFEGLGETQYF
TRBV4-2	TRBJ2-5	CASSQELLLAAGGPGETQYF
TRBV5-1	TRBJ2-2	CASSLVSSGRGSGELFF
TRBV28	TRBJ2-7	CASSLLVLAGDPYEQYF
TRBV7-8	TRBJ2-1	CASSLEGRGLYNEQFF
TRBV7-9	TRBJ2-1	CASSNGKNEQFF
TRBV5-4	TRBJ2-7	CASSLAKMRQGPPYEQYF
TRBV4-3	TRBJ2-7	CASSPGLGDYEQYF
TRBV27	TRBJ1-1	CASSFRDRGEKTEAFF
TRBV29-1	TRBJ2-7	CSVALSTYEQYF
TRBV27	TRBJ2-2	CASSPGTSGTGELFF
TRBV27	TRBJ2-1	CASSFPLGALGEQFF
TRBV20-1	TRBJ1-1	CSASHPLRLVINQEAFF
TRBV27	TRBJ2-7	CASRLTENDAYEQYF
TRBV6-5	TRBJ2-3	CASSHGSSTDTQYF
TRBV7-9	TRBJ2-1	CASSQSNSGGSYNEQFF